This paragraph reports one T cell receptor beta chain. Its antigen is not yet known. Base qualities were left out, and no much larger clone turns up one base away. This sample is part of a study of blood T cell repertoires in COVID-19 (dated by TCRdb to about 2020). The study in broad terms: Collaborator samples came from the United States, Italy and Spain and covered acute and convalescent phases of COVID-19. The prospective study material was composed of cDNA or gDNA derived from T cells, B-cell-depleted T cells, or PBMCs. The samples were drawn from the first 160 participants of the ongoing ImmuneRACE study and from roughly 1,300 subjects provided by 6 global collaborators. HLA class I and class II types, where available, came from metadata supplied by the sample provider rather than from assay-based typing. Sample metadata almost always included a de-identified subject ID, COVID-19 status, age in years and sex. Deeply sampled blood TCRbeta repertoires from subjects exposed to, actively infected with, or recovered from COVID-19 were included in the dataset. A freely available public database, intended as a resource for researchers studying the immune response to SARS-CoV-2, is where the repertoires were released. The full study reports these points: The amount of clinical and demographic metadata varied by source and participant and was provided uncurated.

The CDR3 spans 15 residues, from the cysteine through the phenylalanine. The DNA shown is the 45-base CDR3, in frame from base 1. For CDR1 and CDR2, the germline V gene (reference sequence) lists LGHDT and YNNKEL. V is clipped by 2 bases and J by 2 bases, and the sequence between their germline boundaries is 11 bases long. Each collaborating institution followed its own protocols to collect whole blood in K2EDTA tubes. Collaborator samples were shipped for TCRbeta analysis as frozen whole blood, isolated PBMCs, or DNA extracted from either sample type. The immunoSEQ Assay, a bias-controlled multiplex PCR, was used to amplify TCRbeta CDR3 regions from genomic DNA. As for how the authors treated the data: Nucleated cell counts per sample were estimated from amplification of reference gene primers within the assay. Sequence reads were collapsed and filtered to measure the absolute abundance of every unique TCRbeta CDR3 rearrangement. For each sample, productive Simpson clonality was calculated as the square root of Simpson's diversity index across productive rearrangements. Entries here come from immuneACCESS through TCRdb and include only in-frame sequences with V and J called. Some clones fail to appear in such tables; in the studies checked, an unresolved V gene covers under half of the shortfall, and the cause of the remainder is unknown. V and J calls and clone size are those listed in that table; D and trimming were worked out from the DNA. This sample gives 56,000 or so clones in total; around 80% of them show up just once. Around 5.1% of the sample is held by the ten biggest clonotypes.

The clonotype was recovered from a woman in her 70s with acute or convalescent COVID-19. The chain joins TRBV3-1 (or the pseudogene TRBV3-2) to TRBJ2-3; perhaps TRBD1 is the D gene, with 6 bases matching. Sequenced material: peripheral blood. The CDR3 protein sequence reads: CASSQRQGLTDTQYF. The nucleotides read TGTGCCAGCAGCCAACGTCAGGGGCTCACAGATACGCAGTATTTT.